This T cell receptor beta chain appears in the sequencing data of a study of T cell changes during pregnancy in multiple sclerosis. Measured with immunoSEQ multiplex PCR; TCRdb has only the in-frame clones, and not every one. The sample holds 30,000 to 40,000 clones; roughly 89% are singletons and the top ten take 6% to 7.5%. Trimming took 6 bases from V and 3 from J, leaving 18 bases between them. Per germline, CDR1 MNHEY and CDR2 SMNVEV (reference sequence). This CDR3 region has 15 residues. Source: CD8+ T cells from peripheral blood mononuclear cells, taken in the second trimester of pregnancy. The sequence was collected from a female donor with multiple sclerosis, enrolled in a pregnancy study. The gene calls are TRBV27 and TRBJ2-7, with D possibly TRBD1 on 9 matching bases. The CDR3 reads CASRRGGQGDYEQYF. For the CDR3, the DNA is TGTGCCAGCAGACGGGGGGGACAGGGCGACTACGAGCAGTACTTC.